Sequencing of this TCR beta chain was carried out in a study of type 1 regulatory T cells. At the level of the study: An in vitro protocol generated T-allo10, a Tr1-enriched, alloantigen-specific CD4 T cell product.

Each CDR3 protein is one row after TCRdb ran MiXCR on the reads. The table includes about 68,000 distinct CDR3 sequences, 63% detected once. In regard to this clonotype: Its antigen is as yet unknown.

Germline-derived CDR1 and CDR2 are MGHRA and YSYEKL. V dropped 5 bases and J dropped 3 bases, with 17 bases sitting between them. The CDR3 covers 15 residues. This TCR was sampled from a human donor in good health. Sequences were obtained from cultured T cells, either the whole culture or a sorted T cell fraction (not recorded which). This sample's subset: Tr1-enriched cell product generated in vitro against host alloantigens. The genes are TRBV4-1 and TRBJ2-7, with D maybe TRBD2 (6 bases). This CDR3 is CASSKTGDSYYEQYF. CDR3 nucleotide sequence: TGCGCCAGCAGCAAGACCGGGGACTCTTACTACGAGCAGTACTTC.